A single T cell receptor beta chain is shown here with its context. What this receptor recognizes is not known. No much larger clone is present one base from it, and per-base qualities are unavailable. CDR3 length: 13 amino acids, cysteine to phenylalanine. Only CDR3 DNA remains: 39 bases, in frame from the first base. In the germline V gene, CDR1 corresponds to LGHNA and CDR2 to YSLEER. Trimming costs V 4 bases and J 3 bases, and their ends lie 7 bases apart. The trial excluded patients who had a history of autoimmune disease or were on systemic immunosuppression. Peripheral blood for TCR sequencing was collected from all dose cohorts at baseline, on cycle 4 day 1, and on cycle 7 day 1. The samples were drawn from a first-in-human, open-label, multicenter phase I dose-escalation trial of ivuxolimab. The trial enrolled adults with locally advanced or metastatic head and neck squamous cell, hepatocellular, melanoma or renal cell carcinoma. CD4+ and CD8+ T cells were sorted separately from peripheral blood before TCR sequencing.

This entry belongs to a study of OX40 agonist ivuxolimab in advanced cancers. About the study as a whole: Ivuxolimab was a fully human IgG2 agonistic monoclonal antibody targeting the costimulatory receptor OX40 (CD134). A male proportion of roughly 80% and a mean age of around 60 years, ranging from 23 to 79, were recorded for the dose-escalation cohort. Peripheral TCRbeta sequencing aimed to test whether ivuxolimab altered TCR sequence diversity and caused clonal T-cell expansion. Three dose-escalation patients achieved partial responses, one with hepatocellular carcinoma and two with cutaneous melanoma. Intravenous ivuxolimab was administered to patients every 2 weeks at six dose levels: 0.01, 0.1, 0.3, 1.5, 3 and 10 mg/kg. Patients were allowed to have had prior anti-PD-1, anti-PD-L1 or anti-CTLA-4 therapy, and approximately 40% of the dose-escalation patients had previously received checkpoint inhibitors. Of the approximately 53 patients in dose escalation, approximately 20 had hepatocellular carcinoma, about 15 had melanoma, 9 had renal cell carcinoma and 9 had head and neck cancer. The paper covers the monotherapy dose-escalation part of the phase I ivuxolimab trial, which included N ≈ 50 patients.

Genomic DNA was extracted from sorted cells for sequencing of the TCRbeta CDR3 region. The immunoSEQ Assay was used for sequencing of TCRbeta CDR3 regions. The clones in this table, taken by TCRdb from immuneACCESS, are in-frame only. Not every clone is retained; where verified, under half of the shortfall comes from an unresolved V gene, and the cause of the rest is unknown. The sample data list about 20,000 clones, and around three quarters of these were observed just once. The ten largest account for about 17% of the sample. Results and caveats for the whole study, not just this receptor: Low levels of normalized T-cell clonal expansion were also shown by some nonresponding patients. After ivuxolimab, more expanded clones were found on average in CD8+ T cells than in CD4+ T cells. Partial responders in the 0.1-3.0 mg/kg groups had among the lowest normalized peripheral clonal expansion, especially among CD8+ T cells. The antigen specificity of the clonally expanded peripheral T cells was not determined. At doses from 0.1 to 3.0 mg/kg, clonal expansion was seen in both CD4+ and CD8+ blood T cells between baseline and week 6.

The receptor was derived from an adult with an advanced solid tumor such as melanoma, head and neck, liver or kidney cancer. Here the sequenced sample was CD4+ or CD8+ T cells sorted from blood, taken in a trial of the OX40 agonist ivuxolimab. This chain is built from TRBV4-3 and TRBJ1-5; a weak D assignment points to TRBD1 (5 bases agree). The sequenced DNA: TGCGCCAGCAGCCTGGGGACCAATCAGCCCCAGCATTTT. It codes for CASSLGTNQPQHF.